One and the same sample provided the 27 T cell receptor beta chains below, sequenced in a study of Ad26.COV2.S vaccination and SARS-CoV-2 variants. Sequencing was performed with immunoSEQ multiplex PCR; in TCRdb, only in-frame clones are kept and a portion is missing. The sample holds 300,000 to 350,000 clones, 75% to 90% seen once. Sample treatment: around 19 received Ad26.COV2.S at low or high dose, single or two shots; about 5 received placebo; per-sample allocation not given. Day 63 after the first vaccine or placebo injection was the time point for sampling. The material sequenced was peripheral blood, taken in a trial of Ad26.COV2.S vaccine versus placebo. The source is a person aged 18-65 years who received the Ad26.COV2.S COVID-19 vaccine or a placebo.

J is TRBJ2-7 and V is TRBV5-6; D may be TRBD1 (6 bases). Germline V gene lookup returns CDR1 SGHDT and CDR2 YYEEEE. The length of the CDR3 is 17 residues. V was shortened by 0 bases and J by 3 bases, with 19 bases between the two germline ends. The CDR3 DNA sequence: TGTGCCAGCAGCTTGGCCGTGGCAGGCAGGGGTGGCTACGAGCAGTACTTC. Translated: CASSLAVAGRGGYEQYF.

CDR3 in amino acids: CASSLRAGGNSPLHF. In nucleotides, the CDR3 is TGTGCCAGCAGCTTACGTGCAGGGGGGAACTCACCCCTCCACTTT. V usage is TRBV7-6 and J usage is TRBJ1-6; 7 bases fit TRBD1. The germline V gene has CDR1 SGHVS and CDR2 FNYEAQ. V lost 2 bases to trimming and J lost 10 bases; unmatched junction nucleotides: 8. This CDR3 is built from 15 residues.

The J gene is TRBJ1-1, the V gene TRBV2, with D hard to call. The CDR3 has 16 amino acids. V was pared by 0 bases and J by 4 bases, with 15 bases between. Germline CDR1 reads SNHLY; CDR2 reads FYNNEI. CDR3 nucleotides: TGTGCCAGCAGTGAAGCTAACGCGGCAGCCCTCACTGAAGCTTTCTTT. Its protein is CASSEANAAALTEAFF.

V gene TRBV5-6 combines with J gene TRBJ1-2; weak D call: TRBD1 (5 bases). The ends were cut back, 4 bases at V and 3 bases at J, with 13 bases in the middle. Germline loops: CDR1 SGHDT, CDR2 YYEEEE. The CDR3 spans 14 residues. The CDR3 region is CASSQGDRDYGYTF. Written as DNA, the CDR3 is TGTGCCAGCAGCCAGGGAGATCGGGACTATGGCTACACCTTC. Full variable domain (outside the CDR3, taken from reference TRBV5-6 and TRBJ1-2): DAGVTQSPTHLIKTRGQQVTLRCSPKSGHDTVSWYQQALGQGPQFIFQYYEEEERQRGNFPDRFSGHQFPNYSSELNVNALLLGDSALYLCASSQGDRDYGYTFGSGTRLTVV.

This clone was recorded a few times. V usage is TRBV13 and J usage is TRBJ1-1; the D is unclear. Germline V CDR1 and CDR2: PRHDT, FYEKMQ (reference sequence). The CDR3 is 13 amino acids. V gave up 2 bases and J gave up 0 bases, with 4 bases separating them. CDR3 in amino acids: CASSLSMNTEAFF. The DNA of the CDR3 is TGTGCCAGCAGCTTATCCATGAACACTGAAGCTTTCTTT.

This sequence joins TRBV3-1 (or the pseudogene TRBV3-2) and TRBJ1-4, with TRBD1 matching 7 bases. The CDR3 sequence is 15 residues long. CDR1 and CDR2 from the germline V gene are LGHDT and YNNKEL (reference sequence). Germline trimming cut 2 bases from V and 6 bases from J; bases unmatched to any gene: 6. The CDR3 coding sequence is TGTGCCAGCAGCCAAACGACAGGGAGAGATGAAAAACTGTTTTTT. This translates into CASSQTTGRDEKLFF.

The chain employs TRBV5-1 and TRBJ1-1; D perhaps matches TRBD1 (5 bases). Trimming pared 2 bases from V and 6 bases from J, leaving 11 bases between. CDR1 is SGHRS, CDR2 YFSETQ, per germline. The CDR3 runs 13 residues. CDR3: CASSFQGSPEAFF. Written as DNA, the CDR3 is TGCGCCAGCAGCTTTCAGGGATCCCCTGAAGCTTTCTTT.

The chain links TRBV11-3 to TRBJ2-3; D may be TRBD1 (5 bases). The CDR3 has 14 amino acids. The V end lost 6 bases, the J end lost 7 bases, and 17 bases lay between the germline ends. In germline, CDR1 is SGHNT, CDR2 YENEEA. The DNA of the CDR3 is TGTGCCAGCAGTTATACAGGCCCCCTTTATACGCAGTATTTT. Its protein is CASSYTGPLYTQYF. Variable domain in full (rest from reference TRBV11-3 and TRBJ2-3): EAGVVQSPRYKIIEKKQPVAFWCNPISGHNTLYWYLQNLGQGPELLIRYENEEAVDDSQLPKDRFSAERLKGVDSTLKIQPAELGDSAVYLCASSYTGPLYTQYFGPGTRLTVL.

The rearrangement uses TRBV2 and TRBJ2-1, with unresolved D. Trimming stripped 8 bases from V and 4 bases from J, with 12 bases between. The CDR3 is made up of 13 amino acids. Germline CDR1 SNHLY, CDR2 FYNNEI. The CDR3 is CASCSIDYNEQFF. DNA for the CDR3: TGTGCCAGCTGTTCTATAGATTACAATGAGCAGTTCTTC.

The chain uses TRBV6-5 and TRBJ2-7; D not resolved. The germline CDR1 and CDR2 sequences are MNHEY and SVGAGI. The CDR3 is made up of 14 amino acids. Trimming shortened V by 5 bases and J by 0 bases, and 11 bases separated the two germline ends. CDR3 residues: CASSKSVPSYEQYF. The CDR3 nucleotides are TGTGCCAGCAGTAAATCAGTACCCTCCTACGAGCAGTACTTC.

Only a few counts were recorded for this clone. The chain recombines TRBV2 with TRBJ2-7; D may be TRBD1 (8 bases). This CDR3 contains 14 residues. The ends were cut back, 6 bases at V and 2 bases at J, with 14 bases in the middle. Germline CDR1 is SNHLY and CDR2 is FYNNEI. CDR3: CASRAGQAAYEQYV. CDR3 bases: TGTGCCAGCAGAGCGGGACAGGCAGCCTACGAGCAGTACGTC.

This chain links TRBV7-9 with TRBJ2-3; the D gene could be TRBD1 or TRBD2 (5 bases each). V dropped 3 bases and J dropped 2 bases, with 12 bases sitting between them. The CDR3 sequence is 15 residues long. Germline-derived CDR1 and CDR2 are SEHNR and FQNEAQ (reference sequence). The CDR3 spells CASSLTGTLTDTQYF. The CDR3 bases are TGTGCCAGCAGCTTGACCGGGACCCTCACAGATACGCAGTATTTT.

Here the CDR3 reads CASIKEREAKAFF. In nucleotides, the CDR3 is TGTGCCAGTATTAAGGAAAGGGAAGCCAAAGCTTTCTTT. This chain joins TRBV19 and TRBJ1-1, with D uncertain. This CDR3 contains 13 residues. The germline CDR1 and CDR2 sequences are LNHDA and SQIVND (reference sequence). Trimming took 7 bases from V and 9 from J, leaving 18 bases between them.

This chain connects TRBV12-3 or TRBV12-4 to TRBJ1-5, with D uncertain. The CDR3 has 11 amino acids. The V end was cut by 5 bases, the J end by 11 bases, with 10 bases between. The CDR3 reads CASSQDGAQHF. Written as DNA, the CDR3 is TGTGCCAGCAGTCAAGACGGCGCCCAGCATTTT.

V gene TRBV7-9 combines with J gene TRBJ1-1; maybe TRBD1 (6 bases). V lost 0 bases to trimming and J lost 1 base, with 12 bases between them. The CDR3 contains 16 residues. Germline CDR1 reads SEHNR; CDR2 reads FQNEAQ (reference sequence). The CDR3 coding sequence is TGTGCCAGCAGCTTAGCAGGGGGATTTTCGAACACTGAAGCTTTCTTT. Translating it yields CASSLAGGFSNTEAFF.

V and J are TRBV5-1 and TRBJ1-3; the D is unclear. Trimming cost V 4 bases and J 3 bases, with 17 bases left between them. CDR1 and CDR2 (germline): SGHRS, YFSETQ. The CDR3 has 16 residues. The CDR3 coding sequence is TGCGCCAGCAGCCAACTGGAGGAGGGAAGTGGAAACACCATATATTTT. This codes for CASSQLEEGSGNTIYF. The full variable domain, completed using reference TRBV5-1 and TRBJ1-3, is KAGVTQTPRYLIKTRGQQVTLSCSPISGHRSVSWYQQTPGQGLQFLFEYFSETQRNKGNFPGRFSGRQFSNSRSEMNVSTLELGDSALYLCASSQLEEGSGNTIYFGEGSWLTVV.

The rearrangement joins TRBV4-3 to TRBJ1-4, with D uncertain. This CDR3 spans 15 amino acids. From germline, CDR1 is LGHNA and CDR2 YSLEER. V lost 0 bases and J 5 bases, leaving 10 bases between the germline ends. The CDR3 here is CASSQEVADNEKLFF. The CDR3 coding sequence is TGCGCCAGCAGCCAAGAGGTAGCGGACAATGAAAAACTGTTTTTT.

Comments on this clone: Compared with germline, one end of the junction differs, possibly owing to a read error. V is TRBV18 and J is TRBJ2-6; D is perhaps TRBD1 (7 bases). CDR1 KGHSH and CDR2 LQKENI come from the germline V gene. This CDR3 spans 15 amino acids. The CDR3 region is CATSGGLSGANVLTF. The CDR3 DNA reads TGTGCCACCTCAGGGGGGCTCTCTGGGGCCAACGTCCTGACTTTC. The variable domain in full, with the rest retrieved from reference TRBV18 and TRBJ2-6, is NAGVMQNPRHLVRRRGQEARLRCSPMKGHSHVYWYRQLPEEGLKFMVYLQKENIIDESGMPKERFSAEFPKEGPSILRIQQVVRGDSAAYFCATSGGLSGANVLTFGAGSRLTVL.

DNA of the CDR3: TGCGCCAGCAGCCAAGAACCCCCGACTAGCGGGAGAGGTAGTGAGCAGTTCTTC. Translation gives CASSQEPPTSGRGSEQFF. This chain joins TRBV4-3 and TRBJ2-1; 12 bases agree with TRBD2. CDR3 size: 18 residues. V gave up 0 bases and J gave up 9 bases; unmatched junction bases: 12. In germline, CDR1 is LGHNA, CDR2 YSLEER.

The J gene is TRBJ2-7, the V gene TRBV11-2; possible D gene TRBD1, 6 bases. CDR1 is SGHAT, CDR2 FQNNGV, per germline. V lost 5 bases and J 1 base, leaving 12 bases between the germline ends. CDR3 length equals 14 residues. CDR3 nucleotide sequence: TGTGCCAGCAGCCTTAACAGGGTGTCCTACGAGCAGTACTTC. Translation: CASSLNRVSYEQYF.

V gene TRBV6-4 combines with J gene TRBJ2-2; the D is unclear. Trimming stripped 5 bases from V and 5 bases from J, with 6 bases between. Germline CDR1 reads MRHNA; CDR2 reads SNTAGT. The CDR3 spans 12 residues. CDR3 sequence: CASSLGTGELFF. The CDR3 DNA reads TGTGCCAGCAGTTTAGGGACCGGGGAGCTGTTTTTT.

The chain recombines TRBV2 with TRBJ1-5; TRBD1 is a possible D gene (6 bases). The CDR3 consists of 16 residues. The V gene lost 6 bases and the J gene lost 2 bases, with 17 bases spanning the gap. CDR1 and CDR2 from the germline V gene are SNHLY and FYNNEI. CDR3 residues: CASRISTGSGNQPQHF. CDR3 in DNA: TGTGCCAGCAGAATCTCAACAGGGTCGGGCAATCAGCCCCAGCATTTT.

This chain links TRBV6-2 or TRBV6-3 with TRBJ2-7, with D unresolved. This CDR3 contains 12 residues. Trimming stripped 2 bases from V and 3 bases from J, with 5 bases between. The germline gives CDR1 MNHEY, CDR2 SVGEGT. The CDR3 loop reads CASSYPGYEQYV. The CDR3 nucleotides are TGTGCCAGCAGTTACCCCGGCTACGAGCAGTACGTC.

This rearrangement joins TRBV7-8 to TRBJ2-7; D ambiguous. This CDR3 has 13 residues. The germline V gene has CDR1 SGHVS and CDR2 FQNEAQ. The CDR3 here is CASSRDPTDRLHV. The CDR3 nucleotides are TGTGCCAGCAGCCGAGACCCGACCGACCGCTTGCACGTC.

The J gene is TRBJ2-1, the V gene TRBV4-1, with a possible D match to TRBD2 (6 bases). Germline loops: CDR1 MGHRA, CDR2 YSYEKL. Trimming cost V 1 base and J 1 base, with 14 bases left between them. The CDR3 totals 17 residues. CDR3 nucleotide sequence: TGCGCCAGCAGCCAAGTCGAAGGGGACTTTTCCTACAATGAGCAGTTCTTC. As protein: CASSQVEGDFSYNEQFF.

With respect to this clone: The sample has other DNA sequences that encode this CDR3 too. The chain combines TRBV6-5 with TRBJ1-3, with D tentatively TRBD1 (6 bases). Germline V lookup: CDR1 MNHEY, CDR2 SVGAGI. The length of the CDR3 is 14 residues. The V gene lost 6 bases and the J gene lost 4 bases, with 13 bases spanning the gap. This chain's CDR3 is CASSRTGSGNTIYF. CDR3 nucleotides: TGTGCCAGCAGCCGCACAGGGTCCGGAAACACCATATATTTT.

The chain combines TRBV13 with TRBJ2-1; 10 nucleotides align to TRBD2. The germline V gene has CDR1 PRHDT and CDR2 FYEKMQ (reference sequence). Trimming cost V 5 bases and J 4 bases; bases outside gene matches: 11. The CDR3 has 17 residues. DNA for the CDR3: TGTGCCAGCAGCGCGGAGACTAGCGGGCCTCCTTACAATGAGCAGTTCTTC. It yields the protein CASSAETSGPPYNEQFF.